This T cell receptor (beta chain) was identified during a study of identical twins. Overall study results and limits: Cross-sectional statistics underpinned the conclusions; the same donors were not followed. Invariant MAIT and iNKT cells are populations that could partly confound zero-insertion analyses. Compared with models, monozygotic twins showed more out-of-frame TCR alpha sharing.

As to this clonotype: Its specificity is unknown.

Trimming shortened V by 1 base and J by 6 bases, and 15 bases separated the two germline ends. The CDR3 covers 15 residues. A universal primer site was incorporated via template switching, and the cDNA contained unique molecular identifiers. In TCRdb, the 5' RACE reads were re-called with MiXCR into one record per CDR3 protein. The table lists approximately 700,000 distinct CDR3 sequences, around 6.1% of them singletons, with under 2% in the top ten. This TCR derives from a young man in good health. The V gene is TRBV12-3 or TRBV12-4, the J gene TRBJ1-2, with unresolved D. Sequences were obtained from naive T cells sorted from blood. CDR3 DNA: TGTGCCAGCAGTTTAGGGTCGGACGGAATCCATGGCTACACCTTC. Its protein is CASSLGSDGIHGYTF.